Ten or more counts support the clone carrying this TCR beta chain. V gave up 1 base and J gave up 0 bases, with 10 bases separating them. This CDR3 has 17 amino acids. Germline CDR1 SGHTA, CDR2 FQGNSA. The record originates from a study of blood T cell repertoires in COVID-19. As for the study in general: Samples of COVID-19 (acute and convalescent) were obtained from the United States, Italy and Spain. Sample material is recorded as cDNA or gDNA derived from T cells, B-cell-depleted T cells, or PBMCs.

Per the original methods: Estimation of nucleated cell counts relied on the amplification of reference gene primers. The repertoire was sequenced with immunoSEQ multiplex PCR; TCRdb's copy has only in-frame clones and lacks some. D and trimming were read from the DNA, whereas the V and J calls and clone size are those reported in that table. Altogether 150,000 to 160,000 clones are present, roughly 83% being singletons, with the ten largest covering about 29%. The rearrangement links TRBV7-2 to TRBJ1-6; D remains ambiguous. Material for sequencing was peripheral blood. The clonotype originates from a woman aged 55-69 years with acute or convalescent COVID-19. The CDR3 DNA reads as TGTGCCAGCAGCTTAGAGAGGCGCAGCTCCTATAATTCACCCCTCCACTTT. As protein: CASSLERRSSYNSPLHF.